Listed here are 5 T cell receptor beta chains from one sample, sequenced in a study of blood T cell repertoires in COVID-19. Here immunoSEQ multiplex PCR was the method, and the copy in TCRdb shows in-frame clones only, minus some. Altogether 30,000 to 35,000 clones are present, roughly 82% being singletons, with the ten largest covering 41%. The sequencing sample was made of peripheral blood. The receptors here all came from a man older than 75 with active or convalescent COVID-19.

The chain is built from TRBV28 and TRBJ1-5; TRBD1 matches at 8 bases. Looked up from germline, CDR1 is MDHEN and CDR2 is SYDVKM. There are 15 residues in the CDR3. V lost 4 bases, J lost 9 bases, and 11 bases stayed unmatched. This chain's CDR3 is CASSSSGTGGWPQHF. The CDR3, as DNA: TGTGCCAGCAGTTCCTCCGGGACAGGAGGGTGGCCCCAGCATTTT.

The V and J genes are TRBV4-3 and TRBJ2-5, with D perhaps matching TRBD1 (5 bases). Trimming shortened V by 0 bases and J by 5 bases, and 13 bases separated the two germline ends. This CDR3 has 15 residues. The V gene's germline CDR1 is LGHNA and CDR2 YSLEER. Written as DNA, the CDR3 is TGCGCCAGCAGCCAAGAAGCAGGGTTCGGTGAGACCCAGTACTTC. It translates to CASSQEAGFGETQYF.

This clone was detected only a few times. The genes are TRBV29-1 and TRBJ2-1, with 9 bases aligning to TRBD2. The ends lost 6 bases at V and 6 bases at J; junction bases unmatched: 3. CDR1 is SQVTM and CDR2 is ANQGSEA in the germline V gene. This CDR3 is built from 12 residues. The CDR3 DNA reads TGCAGCGTGTCTAGCGGGGCCAATGAGCAGTTCTTC. It yields the protein CSVSSGANEQFF.

The chain links TRBV11-3 to TRBJ2-1; 10 bases are a match to TRBD2. J gave up 2 bases and V 0 bases, and 10 bases lay outside the gene matches. The germline V gene encodes CDR1 SGHNT and CDR2 YENEEA. CDR3 length: 19 residues. The CDR3 DNA reads as TGTGCCAGCAGCTTAGAGGAGCGGGAGGGTGGGTTGGCCTACAATGAGCAGTTCTTC. Protein: CASSLEEREGGLAYNEQFF. Together with reference TRBV11-3 and TRBJ2-1, the CDR3 gives the full variable domain: EAGVVQSPRYKIIEKKQPVAFWCNPISGHNTLYWYLQNLGQGPELLIRYENEEAVDDSQLPKDRFSAERLKGVDSTLKIQPAELGDSAVYLCASSLEEREGGLAYNEQFFGPGTRLTVL.

The chain employs TRBV11-2 and TRBJ2-7; 9 bases align to TRBD1. This CDR3 contains 13 residues. The germline V gene encodes CDR1 SGHAT and CDR2 FQNNGV. Trimming at V came to 8 bases and at J to 4 bases, leaving 6 bases not matched to a gene. CDR3 loop: CASGRDREYEQYF. The CDR3 DNA reads as TGTGCCAGCGGTAGGGACAGGGAATACGAGCAGTACTTC.